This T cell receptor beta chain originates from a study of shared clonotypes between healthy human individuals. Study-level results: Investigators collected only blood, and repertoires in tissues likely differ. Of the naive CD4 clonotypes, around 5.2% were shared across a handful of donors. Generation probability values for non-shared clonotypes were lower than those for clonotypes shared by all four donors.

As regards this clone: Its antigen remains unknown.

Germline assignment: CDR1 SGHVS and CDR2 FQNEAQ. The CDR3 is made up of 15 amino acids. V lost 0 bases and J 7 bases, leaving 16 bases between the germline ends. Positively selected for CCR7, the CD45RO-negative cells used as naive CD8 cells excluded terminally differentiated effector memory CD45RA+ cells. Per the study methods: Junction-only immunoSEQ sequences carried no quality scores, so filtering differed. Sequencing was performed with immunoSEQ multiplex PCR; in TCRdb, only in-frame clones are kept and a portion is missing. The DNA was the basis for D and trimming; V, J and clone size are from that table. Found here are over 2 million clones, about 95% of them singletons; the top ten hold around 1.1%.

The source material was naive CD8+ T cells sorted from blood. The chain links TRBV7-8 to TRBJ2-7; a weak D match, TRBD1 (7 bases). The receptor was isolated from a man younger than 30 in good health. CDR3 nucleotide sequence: TGTGCCAGCAGCTTAGCGTTGGAGGGGGCTGGTGAGCAGTACTTC. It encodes CASSLALEGAGEQYF. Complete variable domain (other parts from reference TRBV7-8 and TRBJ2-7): GAGVSQSPRYKVAKRGQDVALRCDPISGHVSLFWYQQALGQGPEFLTYFQNEAQLDKSGLPSDRFFAERPEGSVSTLKIQRTQQEDSAVYLCASSLALEGAGEQYFGPGTRLTVT.